This TCR beta chain emerged from a study of beta chain features in type 1 diabetes. The study, taken as a whole, reports: Moderate but significant shortening of TCRB CDR3s was recorded in all four CD4+ subsets from Type 1 diabetes patients. Resolution of whether HLA type affects TCRB rearrangement was not achieved here. The similarity of naive, central memory and Treg TCRB repertoires appeared greater among patients than among healthy donors.

In its sample, this clone was seen a few times. Antigen: not known. From germline, CDR1 is SQVTM and CDR2 ANQGSEA. This CDR3 spans 14 amino acids. V was pared by 4 bases and J by 2 bases, with 7 bases of the junction left unmatched. Of the isolated RNA, all was reverse transcribed, and so the sequenced material was expressed TCRB transcripts. This table comes from immunoSEQ multiplex PCR, and its TCRdb copy is limited to in-frame clones, with some not included. The table lists around 710,000 clones, 9.5% to 15% of them singletons. The clonotype was recovered from a young man with type 1 diabetes. Sequenced sample: naive CD4+ T cells from blood. V gene TRBV29-1 combines with J gene TRBJ2-7; 8 positions match TRBD2. The CDR3 region is CSVAGGGQAYEQYF. The CDR3 coding sequence is TGCAGCGTTGCGGGCGGGGGGCAAGCCTACGAGCAGTACTTC.